This passage covers 9 T cell receptor beta chains from one sample sequenced in a study of siplizumab effects on memory and regulatory T cells. Sequencing used immunoSEQ multiplex PCR; TCRdb keeps in-frame clones, though not all of them. Among tens of thousands of clones listed, 90% to 95% were seen once. The specimen was CD8+ T cells sorted from blood. Every receptor here comes from a human donor in good health.

The chain combines TRBV9 with TRBJ2-7; 10 bases agree with TRBD2. The CDR3 is 16 residues long. The germline CDR1 and CDR2 sequences are SGDLS and YYNGEE. Trimming cost V 4 bases and J 0 bases; bases outside gene matches: 7. CDR3: CASSPTASGSSYEQYF. The CDR3 bases are TGTGCCAGCAGCCCCACGGCTAGCGGGAGCTCCTACGAGCAGTACTTC.

This clone came up a few times. The chain employs TRBV11-1 and TRBJ2-7; TRBD2 aligns across 10 bases. Germline-derived CDR1 and CDR2 are SGHAT and FQDESV (reference sequence). The trim removed 4 bases at V and 6 bases at J, leaving 9 bases unmatched. The CDR3 runs 15 residues. The CDR3 DNA reads TGTGCCAGCAGCTCCACTAGCGGGGTCTTGGTCGAGCAGTACTTC. Its protein product is CASSSTSGVLVEQYF.

The chain has TRBV6-6 and TRBJ1-1, with D maybe TRBD1 (5 bases). V gave up 4 bases and J gave up 4 bases, with 13 bases separating them. The germline gives CDR1 MNHNY, CDR2 SVGAGI (reference sequence). The CDR3 runs 14 residues. The CDR3 coding sequence is TGTGCCAGCAGTTTAGGGGTAACGGTCACTGAAGCTTTCTTT. This encodes CASSLGVTVTEAFF.

This clone came up once. The chain carries TRBV7-9 and TRBJ2-1; D gene unclear. Trimming took 8 bases from V and 5 from J, leaving 13 bases between them. The CDR3 has 13 residues. The V gene's germline CDR1 is SEHNR and CDR2 FQNEAQ (reference sequence). The CDR3 sequence: CASGERLDNEQFF. CDR3 bases: TGTGCCAGCGGCGAGCGACTTGACAATGAGCAGTTCTTC.

The V call is TRBV4-1, the J call TRBJ1-1; D is uncertain. Germline V gives CDR1 MGHRA, CDR2 YSYEKL. Trimming shortened V by 0 bases and J by 1 base, and 9 bases separated the two germline ends. The CDR3 length is 15 residues. The CDR3, as DNA: TGCGCCAGCAGCCAAGATGACGGTGAGAACACTGAAGCTTTCTTT. This encodes CASSQDDGENTEAFF.

A remark on this clone: At the DNA level, this CDR3 is encoded by other sequences in the same sample as well. V is TRBV11-2 and J is TRBJ2-7; D is possibly TRBD2 (6 bases). This CDR3 is built from 13 residues. The germline V gene encodes CDR1 SGHAT and CDR2 FQNNGV. V was clipped by 6 bases and J by 7 bases, with 16 bases between them. The DNA for the CDR3 is TGTGCCAGCAGGTTCACGGAGGCGGGAGAGCAGTACTTC. Residues: CASRFTEAGEQYF.

This rearrangement joins TRBV7-3 to TRBJ2-2; no definite D call. Germline CDR1 and CDR2: SGHTA and FQGTGA. The CDR3 is 13 amino acids. Deletions cut 5 bases from V and 7 bases from J, with 11 bases between. CDR3 in amino acids: CASSPSVGGELFF. The CDR3 DNA follows: TGTGCCAGCAGCCCCTCTGTTGGCGGGGAGCTGTTTTTT.

The genes are TRBV9 and TRBJ2-5, with TRBD1 matching over 7 bases. V lost 2 bases, J lost 5 bases, and 9 bases stayed unmatched. The CDR3 length is 15 residues. The V gene's germline CDR1 is SGDLS and CDR2 YYNGEE. CDR3 in amino acids: CASSVTRGGLETQYF. DNA for the CDR3: TGTGCCAGCAGCGTGACAAGAGGGGGCCTGGAGACCCAGTACTTC.

The chain employs TRBV7-8 and TRBJ2-6; 9 nucleotides agree with TRBD1. The CDR3 spans 17 residues. After removal of 5 bases from V and 0 bases from J, the junction contained 5 bases not matched to a gene. CDR1 is SGHVS and CDR2 is FQNEAQ in the germline V gene. This chain's CDR3 is CASSPQDRGSGANVLTF. CDR3 coding DNA: TGTGCCAGCAGCCCCCAGGACAGGGGCTCTGGGGCCAACGTCCTGACTTTC.